Listed below are T cell receptor beta chains from one sample, sequenced in a study of blood T cells in healthy people across ages. TCRdb re-analysed the 5' RACE reads in MiXCR, keeping a single row per CDR3 protein. The data show about 1.4 million distinct CDR3 sequences, roughly 60% seen once. Sequencing was performed on blood. These receptors were obtained from a man aged 18 to 30 in good health. The conserved cysteine and the conserved F or W are not part of the CDR3 here. D genes are given only for firm matches.

TRBJ2-1 TRBV27 - ASSLSAGTGFGNEQF
TRBJ2-6 TRBV4-1 - ASSQDNFGNFAGANVLT
- TRBV10-2 - ASIAGQYEQY
TRBJ2-7 TRBV6-5 - ASSYSEVGEQY
TRBJ1-2 TRBV6-1 - ASSVKEQGVGSGYT
TRBJ1-6 TRBV4-1 - ASSQEGLIGPLH
TRBJ1-4 TRBV10-3 - AISEPSEKLF
TRBJ1-5 TRBV6-2/TRBV6-3 - ASSQGFNQPQH
TRBJ1-2 TRBV12-3/TRBV12-4 TRBD1 ASSRQGESIYGYT
TRBJ2-3 TRBV18 - AGYRESTDTQY
TRBJ2-3 TRBV6-2/TRBV6-3 - ASSMGAARADTQY
TRBJ1-2 TRBV14 - ANSQDMDSLYGYT
TRBJ1-2 TRBV29-1 - SVGSAGYGYT
TRBJ2-1 TRBV7-6 TRBD2 ASSLLVPTSGRFVNEQF
- TRBV27 - ASSLAGYSGEQY
TRBJ2-7 TRBV6-2/TRBV6-3 - ASSYSGKGYEQY
TRBJ2-5 TRBV7-9 TRBD2 ASTLAGGHETQY
TRBJ2-7 TRBV10-2 - ASSEGGRERYYEQY
TRBJ1-1 TRBV5-1 - AVRAGQGSSEAF
TRBJ1-2 TRBV7-9 TRBD1 ASSLPSTGAYGYT